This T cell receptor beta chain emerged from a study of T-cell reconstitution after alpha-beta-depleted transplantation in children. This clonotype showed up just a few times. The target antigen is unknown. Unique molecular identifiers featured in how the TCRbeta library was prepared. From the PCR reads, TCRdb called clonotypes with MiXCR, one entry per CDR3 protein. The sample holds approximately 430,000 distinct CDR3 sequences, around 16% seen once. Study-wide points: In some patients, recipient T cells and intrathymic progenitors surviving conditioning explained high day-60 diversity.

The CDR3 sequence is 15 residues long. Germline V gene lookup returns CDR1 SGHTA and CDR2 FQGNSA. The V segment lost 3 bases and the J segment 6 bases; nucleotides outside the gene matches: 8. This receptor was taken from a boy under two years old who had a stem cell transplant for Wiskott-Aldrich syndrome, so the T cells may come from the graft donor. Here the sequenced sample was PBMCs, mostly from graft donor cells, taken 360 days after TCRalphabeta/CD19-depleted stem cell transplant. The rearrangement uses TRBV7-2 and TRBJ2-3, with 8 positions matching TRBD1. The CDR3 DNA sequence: TGTGCCAGCAGCTTGGCAGGGGGCTTACTTGATACGCAGTATTTT. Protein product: CASSLAGGLLDTQYF.